These 14 T cell receptor beta chains were all obtained from the same sample, sequenced in a study of cytotoxic CD8 clonotypes in ibrutinib-treated CLL. The method was immunoSEQ multiplex PCR; TCRdb's version includes in-frame clones alone and lacks a portion of them. The data contain about 19,000 clones, roughly 80% of them singletons. Sequences were derived from PBMCs, sampled before ibrutinib treatment. All receptors derive from a human donor with chronic lymphocytic leukemia.

The chain uses TRBV5-4 and TRBJ1-1; D is perhaps TRBD1 (5 bases). This CDR3 has 15 residues. CDR1 and CDR2 from the germline V gene are SGHNT and YYREEE (reference sequence). The V gene lost 0 bases and the J gene lost 3 bases, with 12 bases spanning the gap. CDR3 nucleotide sequence: TGTGCCAGCAGCTTGGGGGGACCAAGGTACACTGAAGCTTTCTTT. It specifies CASSLGGPRYTEAFF.

By its share, this clone is medium-sized. The chain is built from TRBV4-2 and TRBJ2-2; maybe TRBD1 (5 bases). With 0 bases removed from V and 3 bases from J, the gap between germline ends came to 11 bases. Germline CDR1 LGHNA, CDR2 YNFKEQ. CDR3 size: 16 residues. This chain's CDR3 is CASSQEWQGYTGELFF. CDR3 bases: TGTGCCAGCAGCCAAGAATGGCAGGGCTACACCGGGGAGCTGTTTTTT.

The chain employs TRBV9 and TRBJ2-7; 10 positions match TRBD2. CDR1 is SGDLS and CDR2 is YYNGEE in the germline V gene. Unmatched junction bases numbered 0, after V lost 0 bases and J lost 3 bases. The CDR3 loop spans 14 amino acids. This chain's CDR3 is CASSVASGGYEQYF. CDR3 nucleotides: TGTGCCAGCAGCGTAGCTAGCGGGGGCTACGAGCAGTACTTC.

The chain is built from TRBV12-5 and TRBJ2-7, with 7 bases aligning to TRBD1. This CDR3 is 17 amino acids long. CDR1 LGHNT and CDR2 FRNRAP come from the germline V gene. The trim removed 0 bases at V and 5 bases at J, leaving 13 bases unmatched. The CDR3 spells CASGLVISGRGTNEQYF. The CDR3 bases are TGTGCTAGTGGTTTGGTAATCTCTGGCAGGGGGACGAACGAGCAGTACTTC.

The gene calls are TRBV7-2 and TRBJ1-1, with 10 bases lining up with TRBD1. This CDR3 has 16 amino acids. The germline V gene has CDR1 SGHTA and CDR2 FQGNSA. J gave up 4 bases and V 0 bases, and 5 bases lay outside the gene matches. DNA of the CDR3: TGTGCCAGCAGCTTAGCGACAGGGGGCAGGGTCACTGAAGCTTTCTTT. Residues: CASSLATGGRVTEAFF.

The V and J genes are TRBV5-4 and TRBJ2-5, with 8 bases that match TRBD2. The CDR3 has 14 amino acids. From germline, CDR1 is SGHNT and CDR2 YYREEE (reference sequence). The J segment lost 4 bases and the V segment lost 4 bases, leaving 6 bases of the junction unmatched. DNA of the CDR3: TGTGCCAGCAGCGCAGGACTAGCTGGAGAGACCCAGTACTTC. This codes for CASSAGLAGETQYF.

The CDR3 region is CASSQVAGGTGGYEQYF. CDR3 nucleotide sequence: TGCGCCAGCAGCCAAGTCGCGGGAGGGACTGGAGGCTACGAGCAGTACTTC. The chain uses TRBV4-3 and TRBJ2-7, with TRBD2 matching over 9 bases. J lost 3 bases, V lost 1 base, and 10 bases had no gene match. Germline V gene lookup returns CDR1 LGHNA and CDR2 YSLEER. The CDR3 extends over 17 amino acids.

The chain uses TRBV6-1 and TRBJ1-1, with D uncertain. The CDR3 sequence is 13 residues long. The V and J ends lost 3 bases and 1 base respectively, with 6 bases between them. Germline CDR1 is MNHNS and CDR2 is SASEGT. CDR3 nucleotide sequence: TGTGCCAGCAGTGAGGGAGGGAACACTGAAGCTTTCTTT. As protein: CASSEGGNTEAFF.

With respect to this clone: A junction end diverges from the germline sequence, so it may reflect a read error. V usage is TRBV5-5 and J usage is TRBJ1-2; TRBD1 matches at 9 bases. The CDR3 has 12 residues. The germline V gene has CDR1 SGHKS and CDR2 YYEKEE (reference sequence). The CDR3: CASSFGTGKSSF. As DNA, the CDR3 is TGTGCCAGCAGCTTCGGGACAGGGAAGTCGTCCTTC.

The V gene is TRBV6-5, the J gene TRBJ2-3, with 10 bases lining up with TRBD2. This CDR3 contains 13 residues. J gave up 5 bases and V 8 bases, and 4 bases lay outside the gene matches. The germline CDR1 and CDR2 sequences are MNHEY and SVGAGI. In nucleotides, the CDR3 is TGTGCCAGCGCGCCTAGCGGGGGAGATACGCAGTATTTT. Protein product: CASAPSGGDTQYF.

This CDR3 reads CASSQSGHLQETQYF. CDR3 DNA sequence: TGTGCCAGCAGCCAATCTGGACACCTTCAAGAGACCCAGTACTTC. V and J are TRBV16 and TRBJ2-5, with D perhaps matching TRBD1 (5 bases). CDR1 and CDR2 from the germline V gene are KGHSY and FQNENV. The V and J ends lost 0 bases and 2 bases respectively, with 10 bases between them. The CDR3 is made up of 15 amino acids.

The CDR3 loop reads CASSIGTPLERDEQFF. The CDR3 nucleotides read TGTGCCAGTAGTATAGGGACACCTCTGGAGCGTGATGAGCAGTTCTTC. The rearrangement links TRBV19 to TRBJ2-1; D perhaps matches TRBD1 (5 bases). Trimming took off 1 base at V and 8 bases at J, with 18 bases between the two ends. This CDR3 spans 16 amino acids. The germline V gene has CDR1 LNHDA and CDR2 SQIVND (reference sequence).

This sequence joins TRBV18 and TRBJ1-1; D perhaps matches TRBD1 (5 bases). The CDR3 loop spans 14 amino acids. Trimming left V 4 bases short and J 0 bases short, with 9 bases between. Germline V gene data show CDR1 as KGHSH and CDR2 as LQKENI. The CDR3 sequence is CASSLGQLNTEAFF. CDR3 DNA: TGTGCCAGCTCACTGGGGCAGCTGAACACTGAAGCTTTCTTT.

This chain uses TRBV5-1 with TRBJ2-7, with 10 bases fitting TRBD1. Germline CDR1 SGHRS, CDR2 YFSETQ. The CDR3 contains 15 residues. Trimming took 4 bases from V and 1 from J; bases not matched to a gene: 5. The CDR3 DNA reads TGCGCCAGCAGCGTGGACAGGGGGATTTCCTACGAGCAGTACTTC. This gives the protein CASSVDRGISYEQYF. Complete variable domain (other parts from reference TRBV5-1 and TRBJ2-7): KAGVTQTPRYLIKTRGQQVTLSCSPISGHRSVSWYQQTPGQGLQFLFEYFSETQRNKGNFPGRFSGRQFSNSRSEMNVSTLELGDSALYLCASSVDRGISYEQYFGPGTRLTVT.